This TCR beta chain was observed in a study of shared clonotypes between healthy human individuals. The method was immunoSEQ multiplex PCR; TCRdb's version includes in-frame clones alone and lacks a portion of them. The data contain some 2.1 million clones, about 94% of them singletons. V was trimmed by 2 bases and J by 2 bases, leaving 10 bases between them. The CDR3 sequence is 14 residues long. CDR1 WSHSY and CDR2 SAAADI come from the germline V gene. CD45RO negativity and positive selection for CCR7 defined naive CD8 cells, a population that excluded terminally differentiated effector memory CD45RA+ cells. The donor population consisted of healthy HIV-negative adults with no recent acute infections or vaccinations.

The source is a young man in good health. Some clones in this sample may be carry-over from other donors' samples. The chain carries TRBV10-2 and TRBJ2-7, with D unclear. Sequenced material: naive CD8+ T cells from PBMCs. The CDR3 protein is CASSELDGTYEQYF. The CDR3 DNA is TGCGCCAGCAGTGAGCTTGACGGAACCTACGAGCAGTACTTC.